This is a list of T cell receptor beta chains from one sample in a study of T cell responses to AZD1222 COVID-19 vaccine. Data came from immunoSEQ multiplex PCR; TCRdb stores just in-frame clones and leaves some out. The sample lists under 150,000 clones; about 90% were seen once. Sample: peripheral blood, taken on day 0 of AZD1222 vaccination. The receptors were gathered from an adult in good health. The CDR3 runs from the conserved cysteine through the conserved F or W. The D gene is left open where the match is weak. Clone size is not always given. Where it is, it says once, few, many or a class for expanded clones.

CDR3 length	V gene	D gene	clone size	J gene	CDR3 DNA	CDR3 protein
12	TRBV7-3	.	few	TRBJ2-1	TGTGCCAGCAGCTTAGGGCACAATGAGCAGTTCTTC	CASSLGHNEQFF
13	TRBV11-2	.	once	TRBJ2-3	TGTGCCAGCAGCTTATCCTTCCTAGATACGCAGTATTTT	CASSLSFLDTQYF
14	TRBV27	.	once	TRBJ1-1	TGTGCCAGCAGTCCCCTGAGGGGGGACACTGAAGCTTTCTTT	CASSPLRGDTEAFF
13	TRBV19	.	.	TRBJ2-3	TGTGCCAGTAGTATCGGGTTAGCAGATACGCAGTATTTT	CASSIGLADTQYF
16	TRBV6-5	.	.	TRBJ2-2	TGTGCCAGCAGTTCTAATCCGACAGGCTACACCGGGGAGCTGTTTTTT	CASSSNPTGYTGELFF
15	TRBV7-9	TRBD2	.	TRBJ2-7	TGTGCCAGCAGCTTCTCTAGCGGGATCTATGTCGAGCAGTACTTC	CASSFSSGIYVEQYF
15	TRBV6-4	.	.	TRBJ1-3	TGTGCCAGCAGTCCTTTTGGGGGACAAGGAAACACCATATATTTT	CASSPFGGQGNTIYF
14	TRBV5-5	.	.	TRBJ2-1	TGTGCCAGCAGCTTGTCGGGGTCCTACAATGAGCAGTTCTTC	CASSLSGSYNEQFF
15	TRBV9	TRBD1	.	TRBJ2-7	TGTGCCAGCAGCGTGGGGACAGGCTCCTCCTACGAGCAGTACTTC	CASSVGTGSSYEQYF
14	TRBV2	TRBD1	.	TRBJ2-5	TGTGCCAGCAGTCCAGACAGGGCCCAAGAGACCCAGTACTTC	CASSPDRAQETQYF
14	TRBV6-6	.	once	TRBJ2-7	TGTGCCAGCAGTTTTGAACGGGGCCCCTACGAGCAGTACTTC	CASSFERGPYEQYF
15	TRBV29-1	TRBD1	.	TRBJ1-5	TGCAGCGTTGTAACAGGGGGTACCCTCAATCAGCCCCAGCATTTT	CSVVTGGTLNQPQHF
15	TRBV14	.	.	TRBJ1-6	TGTGCCAGCAGCCAAGTAAGCCGGGATAATTCACCCCTCCACTTT	CASSQVSRDNSPLHF
14	TRBV6-6	TRBD1	.	TRBJ2-1	TGTGCCAGCAGCCCAGGGGGCGCATCCAATGAGCAGTTCTTC	CASSPGGASNEQFF
14	TRBV3-1/TRBV3-2	.	.	TRBJ1-5	TGTGCCAGCAGCCAAGATCAGGCTCGGCAGCCCCAGCATTTT	CASSQDQARQPQHF
15	TRBV6-4	TRBD2	.	TRBJ2-3	TGTGCCAGCAGTCCGACTAGCGCGTTCACAGATACGCAGTATTTT	CASSPTSAFTDTQYF
11	TRBV27	.	.	TRBJ2-5	TGTGCCAGCAGTTTACTAGAGACCCGGTACTTC	CASSLLETRYF